This TCR beta chain was identified in a study of T cells in localized non-small cell lung cancer. Points from the study as a whole: Across samples, adjacent lung featured a median roughly 60 of the top 100 tumor clones. An association was observed between higher blood T cell density and longer overall survival. Uninvolved adjacent lung had higher T cell clonality than tumor and all other tissues.

A remark on this clone: The antigen is unknown.

The method was immunoSEQ multiplex PCR; TCRdb's version includes in-frame clones alone and lacks a portion of them. Found here are 30,000 to 35,000 clones, less than 90% of them singletons; the top ten hold just under 3%. This CDR3 has 14 amino acids. V lost 3 bases and J lost 0, with 7 bases in between. CDR1 and CDR2 from the germline V gene are SGHNT and YYREEE (reference sequence). This TCR was recovered from an older female donor with stage I lung adenocarcinoma. The chain has TRBV5-4 and TRBJ1-3, with no clear D. The sequencing used peripheral blood, collected before any cancer treatment. The CDR3 DNA reads as TGTGCCAGCAGCTCAGAGTCCTCTGGAAACACCATATATTTT. It encodes CASSSESSGNTIYF.